This T cell receptor beta chain came from a study of shared clonotypes between healthy human individuals. Study details: Researchers assigned three CD4 naive, three CD4 memory, two CD8 naive and one CD8 memory plate to each donor.

With respect to this clone: The antigen is not known. Within the sample, other DNA sequences also encode this same CDR3.

Study-level points and caveats: Non-shared clonotypes displayed generation probabilities falling below those of clonotypes present in all four donors.

Assay used: immunoSEQ multiplex PCR; TCRdb lists only in-frame clones, some missing. The profile covers about 1.5 million clones, with about 98% appearing a single time and 0.4% to 0.45% taken by the ten largest. Trimming left V 5 bases short and J 3 bases short, with 8 bases between. The CDR3 has 13 amino acids. Germline CDR1 SGHDN, CDR2 FVKESK. The healthy adult donors were HIV-negative and reported no recent acute infections or vaccinations. The sequencing sample was made of naive CD4+ T cells sorted from blood. Sample subset: CD45RA+ positively selected. The sequence derives from a young man in good health. The V call is TRBV14, the J call TRBJ1-5, with D perhaps matching TRBD1 (5 bases). CDR3 protein: CASSTGLNQPQHF. CDR3 nucleotide sequence: TGTGCCAGCAGCACGGGACTCAATCAGCCCCAGCATTTT.